The source of this T cell receptor (beta chain) is a study of CD8 T cells in ankylosing spondylitis. Study-wide findings and caveats: According to the report, clones linked to the disease were significantly enriched in matched synovial fluid samples taken from ankylosing spondylitis patients. Typical of ankylosing spondylitis blood, it appeared, was a TCR beta motif of fewer than ten highly homologous variants.

This clonotype turned up a few times. What it binds is not known. The CDR3 runs 13 residues. The V end lost 5 bases, the J end lost 1 base, and 11 bases lay between the germline ends. Per germline, CDR1 DFQATT and CDR2 SNEGSKA (reference sequence). Each TCR beta library was made by quantitative 5'-RACE that incorporated molecular barcodes. From the 5' RACE reads, TCRdb called clonotypes with MiXCR, one entry per CDR3 protein. The data hold 150,000 to 200,000 distinct CDR3 sequences, with roughly 20% observed a single time. Sequences were obtained from blood, either unsorted or a sorted T cell fraction (not recorded which). The rearrangement links TRBV20-1 to TRBJ1-1, with D possibly being TRBD1 (5 bases). This clonotype was obtained from a male donor under 30 with ankylosing spondylitis or in good health (not recorded which). CDR3 sequence (DNA): TGCAGTGCTCTACAGGATGCGAACACTGAAGCTTTCTTT. Protein: CSALQDANTEAFF.